The 32 T cell receptor beta chains given below trace back to one sample, sequenced in a study of shared clonotypes between healthy human individuals (dated by TCRdb to about 2020). Library preparation was by the immunoSEQ multiplex PCR assay. This immuneACCESS table, as held by TCRdb, lists in-frame sequences with V and J called but not all clones. Of the missing ones, under half trace to an unresolved V gene in checked studies; the others have no known cause. The sample table lists under 350,000 clones, 80% to 90% of them with a count of one. The top ten constitute roughly 16% of the sample. Sequencing input: memory CD8+ T cells sorted from blood. This specimen's cell subset or site label, per the study, means: CD45RO+ cells pooled with CCR7-negative TemRA cells. Receptor source: a man between 18 and 29 years old in good health.

The chain employs TRBV9 and TRBJ1-4; D is possibly TRBD1 (5 bases). Germline V gene data show CDR1 as SGDLS and CDR2 as YYNGEE. Deletions cut 4 bases from V and 2 bases from J, with 12 bases between. This CDR3 is built from 15 residues. The CDR3 region has the DNA TGTGCCAGCAGCCTCAGGGACGGTACTAATGAAAAACTGTTTTTT. Translating it yields CASSLRDGTNEKLFF.

The chain recombines TRBV4-3 with TRBJ1-1; D is uncertain. V lost 1 base and J lost 2, with 14 bases in between. Looked up from germline, CDR1 is LGHNA and CDR2 is YSLEER. This CDR3 has 16 amino acids. The CDR3 protein is CASSQVAISVNTEAFF. CDR3 coding DNA: TGCGCCAGCAGCCAAGTGGCGATAAGCGTCAACACTGAAGCTTTCTTT.

The CDR3 sequence: CASGLSGQLYGYTF. CDR3 nucleotide sequence: TGTGCCAGCGGGCTATCGGGACAACTCTATGGCTACACCTTC. The rearrangement links TRBV25-1 to TRBJ1-2; D is possibly TRBD1 (6 bases). V was shortened by 8 bases and J by 4 bases, with 17 bases between the two germline ends. The CDR3 has 14 amino acids. The germline CDR1 and CDR2 sequences are MGHDK and SYGVNS.

This clone showed up just once. This chain uses TRBV10-2 with TRBJ1-1; tentatively, D is TRBD1 (5 bases). Germline lookup yields CDR1 WSHSY and CDR2 SAAADI. Trimming took 2 bases from V and 1 from J, leaving 20 bases between them. The CDR3 has 18 residues. CDR3 bases: TGCGCCAGCAGTGAGGGGGAGGGGAGAGCGTATACGAACACTGAAGCTTTCTTT. As protein: CASSEGEGRAYTNTEAFF.

V is TRBV28 and J is TRBJ2-7; D remains unclear. This CDR3 has 14 residues. The V end lost 2 bases, the J end lost 4 bases, and 12 bases lay between the germline ends. Germline assignment: CDR1 MDHEN and CDR2 SYDVKM. CDR3 coding DNA: TGTGCCAGCAGTTTACCCGAGACAATTTACGAGCAGTACTTC. Amino acid sequence: CASSLPETIYEQYF.

V usage is TRBV29-1 and J usage is TRBJ1-2, with a weak D call TRBD1 (5 bases). CDR1 is SQVTM, CDR2 ANQGSEA, per germline. The length of the CDR3 is 14 residues. Trimming stripped 3 bases from V and 4 bases from J, with 15 bases between. The CDR3 region has the DNA TGCAGCGTTGAGTTCCGGGACGACTTCTATGGCTACACCTTC. Translating it yields CSVEFRDDFYGYTF.

The rearrangement links TRBV7-8 to TRBJ2-1; D is unclear. Germline CDR1 is SGHVS and CDR2 is FQNEAQ. Trimming removed 6 bases from V and 5 bases from J, with 5 bases in between. The CDR3 totals 11 residues. CDR3 in DNA: TGTGCCAGCAGACAAAACAATGAGCAGTTCTTC. Translation: CASRQNNEQFF.

V is TRBV29-1 and J is TRBJ2-1, with 16 bases fitting TRBD2. Trimming took 6 bases from V and 4 from J; bases not matched to a gene: 24. CDR1 is SQVTM, CDR2 ANQGSEA, per germline. The CDR3 has 22 amino acids. The CDR3 DNA reads as TGCAGCGTGATCGCCGTTCCGGGACTAGCGGGAGGGCCGGGTATGGTTTACAATGAGCAGTTCTTC. Translated, it gives CSVIAVPGLAGGPGMVYNEQFF.

This clone was observed a single time. The chain employs TRBV5-1 and TRBJ1-3; D possibly corresponds to TRBD1 (6 bases). The V gene's germline CDR1 is SGHRS and CDR2 YFSETQ. This CDR3 has 17 residues. V was trimmed by 4 bases and J by 0 bases, leaving 17 bases between them. CDR3 in DNA: TGCGCCAGCAGCCCGGTCTGGGGGGGCTACTCTGGAAACACCATATATTTT. As protein: CASSPVWGGYSGNTIYF.

Concerning this clone itself: In the same sample, other DNA sequences code for this CDR3. The V gene is TRBV28, the J gene TRBJ2-7, with 9 bases matching TRBD1. V lost 4 bases, J lost 2 bases, and 3 bases stayed unmatched. Germline V gene lookup returns CDR1 MDHEN and CDR2 SYDVKM. The CDR3 loop spans 14 amino acids. CDR3 nucleotides: TGTGCCAGCAGTTGGACAGGGGAGACCTACGAGCAGTACTTC. Translated: CASSWTGETYEQYF.

V is TRBV7-9 and J is TRBJ2-5; 10 nucleotides line up with TRBD1. The J segment lost 0 bases and the V segment lost 5 bases, leaving 6 bases of the junction unmatched. CDR3 length equals 16 residues. Germline CDR1 reads SEHNR; CDR2 reads FQNEAQ (reference sequence). CDR3 loop: CASSQGQGGYQETQYF. CDR3 nucleotide sequence: TGTGCCAGCAGCCAAGGACAGGGGGGATACCAAGAGACCCAGTACTTC.

This clone has only one observation. This sequence joins TRBV9 and TRBJ2-5; 7 bases agree with TRBD1. Trimming cost V 3 bases and J 2 bases; bases outside gene matches: 4. Germline V lookup: CDR1 SGDLS, CDR2 YYNGEE. This CDR3 region has 14 residues. Here the CDR3 DNA reads TGTGCCAGCAGCGACTGGGACAGTCAAGAGACCCAGTACTTC. Encoded protein: CASSDWDSQETQYF.

J is TRBJ1-2 and V is TRBV6-5; 8 bases align to TRBD1. CDR1 and CDR2 from the germline V gene are MNHEY and SVGAGI. The V segment lost 0 bases and the J segment 6 bases; nucleotides outside the gene matches: 6. This CDR3 is 15 amino acids long. The CDR3 reads CASSYSMEGQDGYTF. The CDR3 DNA follows: TGTGCCAGCAGTTACTCGATGGAGGGACAGGATGGCTACACCTTC.

V is TRBV5-6 and J is TRBJ1-2; 8 bases fit TRBD1. CDR1 is SGHDT, CDR2 YYEEEE, per germline. CDR3 length: 14 amino acids. V shed 3 bases and J 6 bases; nucleotides not matched to a gene: 7. This chain's CDR3 is CASSYSLDRDGYTF. The DNA for the CDR3 is TGTGCCAGCAGCTACTCCTTGGACAGGGATGGCTACACCTTC.

This chain links TRBV7-7 with TRBJ1-1; no clear D gene. Germline V CDR1 and CDR2: SSHAT, FNYEAQ (reference sequence). This CDR3 is built from 15 residues. V was clipped by 11 bases and J by 1 base, with 20 bases between them. The CDR3 nucleotides read TGTGCCCGAAACCCCGCGCGCGCGAAGAACACTGAAGCTTTCTTT. This translates into CARNPARAKNTEAFF.

The J gene is TRBJ2-2, the V gene TRBV5-6, with D unclear. The CDR3 runs to 16 residues. The germline V and J ends were trimmed by 1 base and 0 bases, with 10 bases remaining between them. The V gene's germline CDR1 is SGHDT and CDR2 YYEEEE. Here the CDR3 reads CASSLIGLSNTGELFF. The DNA of the CDR3 is TGTGCCAGCAGCTTGATAGGGCTTTCGAACACCGGGGAGCTGTTTTTT.

The rearrangement uses TRBV19 and TRBJ1-2, with D possibly TRBD1 on 5 matching bases. The CDR3 has 14 amino acids. Germline loops: CDR1 LNHDA, CDR2 SQIVND (reference sequence). The ends were cut back, 4 bases at V and 2 bases at J, with 11 bases in the middle. CDR3 sequence (DNA): TGTGCCAGTAGTAGCATCCGGGACAACTATGGCTACACCTTC. Its protein is CASSSIRDNYGYTF.

The DNA for the CDR3 is TGCGCCAGCAGTGAGTCCCGGGGACTTGAAGCTTTCTTT. It is translated as CASSESRGLEAFF. This chain uses TRBV10-1 with TRBJ1-1, with a tentative D call TRBD1 (5 bases). Trimming took 0 bases from V and 7 from J, leaving 9 bases between them. The germline gives CDR1 WNHNN, CDR2 SYGVQD (reference sequence). This CDR3 has 13 amino acids.

This clone was recorded a few times. The V call is TRBV6-1, the J call TRBJ1-2; no clear D gene. V was trimmed by 1 base and J by 2 bases, leaving 8 bases between them. This CDR3 has 14 residues. CDR1 is MNHNS, CDR2 SASEGT, per germline. The CDR3: CASSEVLDNYGYTF. CDR3 DNA sequence: TGTGCCAGCAGTGAAGTCCTGGACAACTATGGCTACACCTTC.

The chain is built from TRBV4-1 and TRBJ2-7; 9 bases agree with TRBD2. The CDR3 consists of 15 residues. From germline, CDR1 is MGHRA and CDR2 YSYEKL. The ends lost 1 base at V and 3 bases at J; junction bases unmatched: 4. The CDR3 protein is CASSQASGVSYEQYF. CDR3 nucleotide sequence: TGCGCCAGCAGCCAAGCTAGCGGGGTGAGCTACGAGCAGTACTTC.

This chain joins TRBV7-6 and TRBJ1-6; tentative D call: TRBD1 (6 bases). V lost 8 bases, J lost 13 bases, and 12 bases lay in between. CDR3 length equals 11 residues. Germline loops: CDR1 SGHVS, CDR2 FNYEAQ. The CDR3 DNA sequence: TGTGCCAGCCGGGGGGGCGGGCCCCTCCACTTT. Protein: CASRGGGPLHF.

The gene calls are TRBV9 and TRBJ2-2, with TRBD1 matching over 9 bases. V gave up 3 bases and J gave up 7 bases; unmatched junction bases: 10. The CDR3 loop spans 16 amino acids. Germline loops: CDR1 SGDLS, CDR2 YYNGEE. This CDR3 reads CASSGDRGTAIGELFF. The CDR3 region has the DNA TGTGCCAGCAGCGGTGACAGGGGGACCGCCATCGGGGAGCTGTTTTTT.

The chain is built from TRBV19 and TRBJ1-2; possible D gene TRBD1, 5 bases. The ends were cut back, 3 bases at V and 8 bases at J, with 13 bases in the middle. CDR3 size: 13 residues. Germline assignment: CDR1 LNHDA and CDR2 SQIVND (reference sequence). The CDR3 DNA sequence: TGTGCCAGTAGTATGAGAGGGGACGGAGGCTACACCTTC. Amino acids: CASSMRGDGGYTF.

The V call is TRBV7-9, the J call TRBJ1-1; 8 bases match TRBD1. V lost 5 bases to trimming and J lost 4 bases; unmatched junction nucleotides: 6. Per germline, CDR1 SEHNR and CDR2 FQNEAQ (reference sequence). This CDR3 spans 14 amino acids. CDR3 DNA sequence: TGTGCCAGCAGCCACCCCACAGGGGGCACTGAAGCTTTCTTT. Protein sequence: CASSHPTGGTEAFF.

This clone was seen a handful of times. CDR3 in DNA: TGTGCCAGCAGTTCTTACGGGAACACCGGGGAGCTGTTTTTT. Amino acid sequence: CASSSYGNTGELFF. The J gene is TRBJ2-2, the V gene TRBV27; D uncertain. There are 14 residues in the CDR3. The germline CDR1 and CDR2 sequences are MNHEY and SMNVEV (reference sequence). Trimming left V 4 bases short and J 1 base short, with 7 bases between.

The chain uses TRBV11-2 and TRBJ2-5, with 7 bases fitting TRBD2. Germline CDR1 reads SGHAT; CDR2 reads FQNNGV. J gave up 3 bases and V 0 bases, and 4 bases lay outside the gene matches. This CDR3 is built from 15 residues. The DNA of the CDR3 is TGTGCCAGCAGCTTAGAAGGGCTAGCGGAAGAGACCCAGTACTTC. Residues: CASSLEGLAEETQYF.

The V and J genes are TRBV10-3 and TRBJ1-6; D not certain. V lost 4 bases to trimming and J lost 9 bases, with 19 bases between them. Germline V gives CDR1 ENHRY, CDR2 SYGVKD. The CDR3 consists of 16 residues. CDR3 amino acids: CAISADDPGTGSPLHF. As DNA, the CDR3 is TGTGCCATCAGTGCCGACGATCCAGGCACGGGTTCACCCCTCCACTTT.

The chain combines TRBV9 with TRBJ1-6, with D uncertain. The V gene's germline CDR1 is SGDLS and CDR2 YYNGEE. The length of the CDR3 is 12 residues. Trimming left V 9 bases short and J 7 bases short, with 11 bases between. CDR3 amino acids: CAISPRNSPLHF. CDR3 sequence (DNA): TGTGCCATCTCCCCCCGGAATTCACCCCTCCACTTT.

V is TRBV27 and J is TRBJ2-7, with D possibly being TRBD1 (5 bases). Deletions cut 8 bases from V and 6 bases from J, with 11 bases between. The CDR3 has 11 amino acids. Germline-derived CDR1 and CDR2 are MNHEY and SMNVEV (reference sequence). CDR3 in amino acids: CASGPRGEQYF. CDR3 DNA: TGTGCCAGCGGCCCTAGGGGCGAGCAGTACTTC.

The chain combines TRBV7-2 with TRBJ2-3; perhaps TRBD1 as D (6 bases). Germline assignment: CDR1 SGHTA and CDR2 FQGNSA. The ends were cut back, 5 bases at V and 3 bases at J, with 18 bases in the middle. CDR3 size: 16 residues. This CDR3 reads CASSPSRDIYTDTQYF. Written as DNA, the CDR3 is TGTGCCAGCAGCCCCTCCCGGGACATCTATACAGATACGCAGTATTTT.

As regards this clone: A much larger clone sits a single nucleotide away, making a read error possible. The chain uses TRBV5-8 and TRBJ2-7; the D gene is possibly TRBD1 (5 bases). CDR3 size: 13 residues. CDR1 SGHTS and CDR2 YDEGEE come from the germline V gene. V lost 1 base and J 1 base, leaving 6 bases between the germline ends. DNA for the CDR3: TGTGCCAGCAGCTTGCAGGGTTCCTACGAGCAGTACTTC. Protein: CASSLQGSYEQYF.

The rearrangement links TRBV12-5 to TRBJ1-2; a possible D gene is TRBD1 (5 bases). Trimming took 6 bases from V and 1 from J, leaving 9 bases between them. There are 13 residues in the CDR3. CDR1 is LGHNT and CDR2 is FRNRAP in the germline V gene. CDR3 protein: CASGRDGNYGYTF. CDR3 coding DNA: TGTGCTAGTGGACGGGACGGTAACTATGGCTACACCTTC.